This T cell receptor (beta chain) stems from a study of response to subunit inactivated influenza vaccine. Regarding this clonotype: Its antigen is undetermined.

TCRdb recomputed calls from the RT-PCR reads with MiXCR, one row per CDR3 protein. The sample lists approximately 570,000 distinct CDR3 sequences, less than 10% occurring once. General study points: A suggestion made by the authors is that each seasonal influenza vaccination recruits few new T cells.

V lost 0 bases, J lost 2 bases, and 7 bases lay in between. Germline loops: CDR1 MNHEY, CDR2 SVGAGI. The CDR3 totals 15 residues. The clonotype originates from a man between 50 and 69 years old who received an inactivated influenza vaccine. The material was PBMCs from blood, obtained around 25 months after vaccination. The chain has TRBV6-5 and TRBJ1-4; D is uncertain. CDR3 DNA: TGTGCCAGCAGTTACTCGGGAAGTACTAATGAAAAACTGTTTTTT. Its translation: CASSYSGSTNEKLFF.